This TCR beta chain was sequenced during a study of T-cell reconstitution after alpha-beta-depleted transplantation in children. CDR3 size: 16 residues. Looked up from germline, CDR1 is SGHRS and CDR2 is YFSETQ. Unmatched junction bases numbered 2, after V lost 4 bases and J lost 3 bases. Unique molecular identifiers were used to barcode this TCRbeta library. TCRdb reprocessed the PCR reads with MiXCR, giving one entry per CDR3 protein. This table has approximately 170,000 distinct CDR3 sequences, 11% appearing once. The TCR originated in a boy between 2 and 15 years old with acute myeloid leukemia, due to receive a stem cell transplant. Material: PBMCs, obtained before TCRalphabeta/CD19-depleted stem cell transplant. The chain employs TRBV5-1 and TRBJ2-3; 16 bases are a match to TRBD2. The CDR3 loop is CASSKGLAGGTDTQYF. The CDR3 DNA is TGCGCCAGCAGCAAGGGACTAGCGGGAGGGACAGATACGCAGTATTTT.